The 16 T cell receptor beta chains below were found in one sample sequenced in a study of T cells after yellow fever vaccination (dated by TCRdb to about 2019). The library came from 5' RACE. Sequenced using an Illumina HiSeq 2500. In-frame beta chains were kept once TCRdb had trimmed the public reads at Q25 with fastp and called clones with MiXCR. Duplicate CDR3 protein sequences are folded into a single record with the most common DNA and genes. This sample has 50,000 or so distinct CDR3 sequences in its table, and roughly 7.4% of those were observed once. The ten largest make up more than 25% of the sample. The treatment or condition label of this sample denotes: live attenuated yellow fever vaccine strain. The material sequenced was CD8+ T cells sorted from PBMCs, taken around 16 days after the first yellow fever vaccination. These receptors were collected from a man between 18 and 29 years old who received the YFV17D yellow fever vaccine.

The table lists this clonotype with many counts. The chain recombines TRBV7-2 with TRBJ2-7, with a tentative D call TRBD2 (5 bases). The CDR3 runs to 13 residues. V gave up 3 bases and J gave up 9 bases, with 15 bases separating them. The germline V gene has CDR1 SGHTA and CDR2 FQGNSA. CDR3 region: CASSFARGLRQYF. DNA for the CDR3: TGTGCCAGCAGCTTCGCCCGAGGGCTGCGGCAGTACTTC.

This chain links TRBV5-5 with TRBJ1-2; a weak D match, TRBD1 (6 bases). Germline V gene sequence: CDR1 SGHKS, CDR2 YYEKEE (reference sequence). CDR3 length equals 14 residues. V was pared by 0 bases and J by 4 bases, with 10 bases between. The CDR3 bases are TGTGCCAGCAGCTTGGCAGGGGTCGGCTATGGCTACACCTTC. Translating it yields CASSLAGVGYGYTF.

This clonotype was counted ten times or more. The rearrangement links TRBV4-2 to TRBJ1-1, with 7 bases aligning to TRBD1. Per the germline V gene, CDR1 is LGHNA and CDR2 is YNFKEQ. V lost 8 bases, J lost 4 bases, and 4 bases stayed unmatched. The CDR3 runs 12 residues. The chain's CDR3 is CASGQGVTEAFF. In DNA, the CDR3 is TGTGCCAGCGGTCAGGGGGTCACTGAAGCTTTCTTT.

In this sample, this clonotype turned up many times. The gene calls are TRBV7-9 and TRBJ2-1; D gene uncertain. Trimming took 3 bases from V and 9 from J, leaving 15 bases between them. This CDR3 has 14 amino acids. Germline lookup yields CDR1 SEHNR and CDR2 FQNEAQ (reference sequence). This CDR3 reads CASSFRVGTAEQFF. CDR3 DNA sequence: TGTGCCAGCAGCTTTAGGGTGGGTACCGCTGAGCAGTTCTTC. Full variable domain (outside the CDR3, taken from reference TRBV7-9 and TRBJ2-1): DTGVSQNPRHKITKRGQNVTFRCDPISEHNRLYWYRQTLGQGPEFLTYFQNEAQLEKSRLLSDRFSAERPKGSFSTLEIQRTEQGDSAMYLCASSFRVGTAEQFFGPGTRLTVL.

This clonotype was observed a few times. One base away lies a much larger clone, so this may be a sequencing read error. The chain combines TRBV5-5 with TRBJ2-1; no clear D gene. The CDR3 is made up of 14 amino acids. The V and J ends lost 8 bases and 5 bases respectively, with 17 bases between them. In germline, CDR1 is SGHKS, CDR2 YYEKEE (reference sequence). The DNA for the CDR3 is TGTGCCAGGAGCCCCGGGCGACGGCACAATGAGCAGTTCTTC. Protein product: CARSPGRRHNEQFF.

This clonotype came up many times. The chain uses TRBV5-6 and TRBJ2-3, with 9 bases aligning to TRBD2. This CDR3 spans 16 amino acids. Per germline, CDR1 SGHDT and CDR2 YYEEEE. With 1 base clipped from V and 7 bases from J, the junction kept 10 bases outside the gene matches. In nucleotides, the CDR3 is TGTGCCAGCAGCTTGACGAGACTAGCGGCGTTGAATACGCAGTATTTT. Its protein product is CASSLTRLAALNTQYF. Variable domain in full (rest from reference TRBV5-6 and TRBJ2-3): DAGVTQSPTHLIKTRGQQVTLRCSPKSGHDTVSWYQQALGQGPQFIFQYYEEEERQRGNFPDRFSGHQFPNYSSELNVNALLLGDSALYLCASSLTRLAALNTQYFGPGTRLTVL.

This clonotype was picked up a small number of times. This chain links TRBV29-1 with TRBJ2-7; D not certain. Germline assignment: CDR1 SQVTM and CDR2 ANQGSEA. The CDR3 runs 12 residues. V shed 7 bases and J shed 2 bases, with 12 bases lying between them. This CDR3 is CSARNSPYEQYV. The DNA for the CDR3 is TGCAGCGCTCGAAACAGTCCCTACGAGCAGTACGTC.

This clonotype was counted ten times or more. The CDR3 coding sequence is TGCAGTGCGTGGGACGGGGAGAACACTGAAGCTTTCTTT. Translation gives CSAWDGENTEAFF. The chain has TRBV20-1 and TRBJ1-1, with D possibly matching TRBD1 (5 bases). Per germline, CDR1 DFQATT and CDR2 SNEGSKA (reference sequence). The CDR3 is 13 amino acids. Deletions cut 6 bases from V and 1 base from J, with 12 bases between.

This clonotype was counted at least ten times. This chain uses TRBV6-5 with TRBJ2-7; the D gene could be TRBD1 or TRBD2 (5 bases each). The germline CDR1 and CDR2 sequences are MNHEY and SVGAGI. The V end was cut by 3 bases, the J end by 3 bases, with 12 bases between. The CDR3 is 14 residues long. CDR3 DNA sequence: TGTGCCAGCAGTTATGGGGGTATCGTCTACGAGCAGTACTTC. Its protein product is CASSYGGIVYEQYF.

This clonotype came up a few times. This chain uses TRBV7-8 with TRBJ2-7; unclear D gene. Germline values: CDR1 SGHVS, CDR2 FQNEAQ. Trimming shortened V by 5 bases and J by 2 bases, and 10 bases separated the two germline ends. The CDR3 length is 13 residues. CDR3 nucleotides: TGTGCCAGCAGCATAAGGGCCACCTACGAGCAGTACGTC. Translated: CASSIRATYEQYV.

There are many counts of this clonotype. The chain has TRBV3-1 and TRBJ2-7; 8 bases match TRBD1. Germline CDR1 is LGHDT and CDR2 is YNNKEL (reference sequence). Trimming at V came to 4 bases and at J to 2 bases, leaving 7 bases not matched to a gene. The CDR3 has 15 residues. The DNA for the CDR3 is TGTGCCAGCAGCCGAGGCCCGGGACAGGCCTACGAGCAGTACTTC. Its translation is CASSRGPGQAYEQYF.

The sample holds a few counts of this clonotype. The gene calls are TRBV7-9 and TRBJ2-5; D might be TRBD1 (6 bases). V was cut by 5 bases and J by 2 bases, with 9 bases left in between. Germline V lookup: CDR1 SEHNR, CDR2 FQNEAQ (reference sequence). The CDR3 runs 13 residues. CDR3 residues: CASSRTEQETQYF. CDR3 DNA sequence: TGTGCCAGCAGCCGGACAGAACAAGAGACCCAGTACTTC.

This clonotype was detected ten times or more. The gene calls are TRBV7-9 and TRBJ1-5; D not certain. Trimming removed 1 base from V and 4 bases from J, with 8 bases in between. From germline, CDR1 is SEHNR and CDR2 FQNEAQ (reference sequence). This CDR3 comprises 14 residues. DNA for the CDR3: TGTGCCAGCAGCTTAGAGTCCAGAAATCAGCCCCAGCATTTT. This encodes CASSLESRNQPQHF.

This clonotype has a handful of counts. This sequence joins TRBV20-1 and TRBJ2-1; a possible D gene is TRBD2 (6 bases). Germline V CDR1 and CDR2: DFQATT, SNEGSKA (reference sequence). V was shortened by 1 base and J by 0 bases, with 13 bases between the two germline ends. The CDR3 contains 16 residues. The CDR3 nucleotides read TGCAGTGCTAGAGTTGACGGGGGACGCTCCTACAATGAGCAGTTCTTC. This gives the protein CSARVDGGRSYNEQFF.

This clonotype was counted at least ten times. V is TRBV6-2 or TRBV6-3 and J is TRBJ1-3; D possibly corresponds to TRBD1 (5 bases). Trimming cost V 2 bases and J 2 bases, with 10 bases left between them. CDR1 and CDR2 (germline): MNHEY, SVGEGT. The CDR3 covers 15 residues. DNA of the CDR3: TGTGCCAGCAGTTACGGGGCCAACACTGGAAACACCATATATTTT. Amino acids: CASSYGANTGNTIYF.

The table lists this clonotype with many counts. This chain connects TRBV6-5 to TRBJ2-1; the D is unclear. The CDR3 sequence is 13 residues long. In germline, CDR1 is MNHEY, CDR2 SVGAGI. Trimming stripped 0 bases from V and 5 bases from J, with 5 bases between. The DNA of the CDR3 is TGTGCCAGCAGTTACTCGGGGAACAATGAGCAGTTCTTC. The encoded protein is CASSYSGNNEQFF.